This T cell receptor (beta chain) was captured in a study of shared clonotypes between healthy human individuals. Data came from immunoSEQ multiplex PCR; TCRdb stores just in-frame clones and leaves some out. The sample shows about 1.5 million clones, 95% to 99% of them seen only once. The germline V gene has CDR1 SGHDN and CDR2 FVKESK. Trimming left V 0 bases short and J 8 bases short, with 8 bases between. This CDR3 is 13 amino acids long. Naive CD45RA+ and memory CD45RA-negative subsets were split from CD4+ cells. The chain joins TRBV14 to TRBJ2-1; D is unresolved. This TCR was recovered from a man aged 30-40 years in good health. Sequencing input: naive CD4+ T cells sorted from blood. Stated subset: CD45RA+ positively selected. This CDR3 reads CASSQERKYEQFF. The DNA for the CDR3 is TGTGCCAGCAGCCAAGAACGGAAGTATGAGCAGTTCTTC.